Below are 19 T cell receptor beta chains sequenced from a single sample in a study of blood T cell repertoires in COVID-19 (dated by TCRdb to 2019 to 2021). The library came from the immunoSEQ multiplex PCR assay. TCRdb holds this immuneACCESS table with in-frame rearrangements only. Some clones are missing; in checked studies, unresolved V genes explain under half, and the rest has no known cause. This sample lists tens of thousands of clones; around 93% were detected once. The ten biggest clones cover 3% to 3.5% of the sample. Source material: peripheral blood. The receptors here all came from a man aged 50-59 years with acute or convalescent COVID-19.

This clone has a single count. The CDR3 DNA reads as TGTGCCAGCAGTTTTCTCTCCCACACTGAAGCTTTCTTT. Translating gives CASSFLSHTEAFF. V usage is TRBV12-3 or TRBV12-4 and J usage is TRBJ1-1; D call uncertain. V lost 3 bases and J lost 3, with 8 bases in between. This CDR3 comprises 13 residues.

The chain joins TRBV19 to TRBJ2-3, with TRBD2 matching over 8 bases. The CDR3 length is 16 residues. The ends lost 7 bases at V and 0 bases at J; junction bases unmatched: 9. Germline V gene lookup returns CDR1 LNHDA and CDR2 SQIVND (reference sequence). This chain's CDR3 is CASTRRGGGSTDTQYF. Written as DNA, the CDR3 is TGTGCCAGTACCCGTCGCGGCGGGGGGAGCACAGATACGCAGTATTTT.

The V gene is TRBV5-5, the J gene TRBJ2-1; TRBD2 is a possible D gene (5 bases). Germline lookup yields CDR1 SGHKS and CDR2 YYEKEE (reference sequence). V lost 1 base and J lost 4, with 12 bases in between. CDR3 length: 15 amino acids. The CDR3 region has the DNA TGTGCCAGCAGCTTGTTTACTAGTTCTTACAATGAGCAGTTCTTC. Its protein product is CASSLFTSSYNEQFF. Full variable domain (outside the CDR3, taken from reference TRBV5-5 and TRBJ2-1): DAGVTQSPTHLIKTRGQQVTLRCSPISGHKSVSWYQQVLGQGPQFIFQYYEKEERGRGNFPDRFSARQFPNYSSELNVNALLLGDSALYLCASSLFTSSYNEQFFGPGTRLTVL.

V is TRBV11-2 and J is TRBJ1-3, with 9 bases lining up with TRBD1. The ends lost 5 bases at V and 1 base at J; junction bases unmatched: 3. CDR1 and CDR2 (germline): SGHAT, FQNNGV. CDR3 length equals 15 residues. Written as DNA, the CDR3 is TGTGCCAGCAGCCAACAGGGGGCTTCTGGAAACACCATATATTTT. As protein: CASSQQGASGNTIYF.

The chain has TRBV5-1 and TRBJ2-5; D perhaps matches TRBD1 (6 bases). The length of the CDR3 is 16 residues. Germline CDR1 and CDR2: SGHRS and YFSETQ. Trimming pared 4 bases from V and 2 bases from J, leaving 18 bases between. The CDR3 reads CASSLHLGAPQETQYF. The CDR3 DNA follows: TGCGCCAGCAGCCTGCATTTGGGGGCACCACAAGAGACCCAGTACTTC.

The chain carries TRBV5-1 and TRBJ1-4; the D gene is possibly TRBD1 (6 bases). This CDR3 spans 15 amino acids. The germline V gene encodes CDR1 SGHRS and CDR2 YFSETQ. V was clipped by 0 bases and J by 8 bases, with 14 bases between them. The CDR3: CASSLEHRVEEKLFF. The CDR3 bases are TGCGCCAGCAGCTTGGAACACAGGGTGGAGGAAAAACTGTTTTTT.

This clone was seen more than once but under ten times. The chain joins TRBV3-1 (or the pseudogene TRBV3-2) to TRBJ1-5, with 9 bases aligning to TRBD1. Germline CDR1 is LGHDT and CDR2 is YNNKEL (reference sequence). V gave up 1 base and J gave up 5 bases; unmatched junction bases: 3. This CDR3 is 15 amino acids long. The CDR3 loop is CASSQGGQGHQPQHF. The CDR3 bases are TGTGCCAGCAGCCAAGGGGGACAGGGTCATCAGCCCCAGCATTTT.

The J gene is TRBJ1-4, the V gene TRBV6-1, with TRBD1 matching 7 bases. CDR3 length: 17 amino acids. Germline V CDR1 and CDR2: MNHNS, SASEGT. V trimming: 2 bases; J trimming: 6 bases; junction bases outside the gene matches: 12. In DNA, the CDR3 is TGTGCCAGCAGTGAATACGCCGGAGGACAGGTTTATGAAAAACTGTTTTTT. This gives the protein CASSEYAGGQVYEKLFF.

This chain joins TRBV18 and TRBJ1-1, with D possibly matching TRBD1 (5 bases). Germline assignment: CDR1 KGHSH and CDR2 LQKENI. The CDR3 extends over 13 amino acids. V lost 3 bases and J lost 1, with 6 bases in between. As DNA, the CDR3 is TGTGCCAGCTCACCGGACAAGAACACTGAAGCTTTCTTT. Its protein product is CASSPDKNTEAFF.

This chain connects TRBV18 to TRBJ2-7, with TRBD1 matching 7 bases. Germline values: CDR1 KGHSH, CDR2 LQKENI. Trimming at V came to 0 bases and at J to 4 bases, leaving 3 bases not matched to a gene. The CDR3 covers 14 residues. CDR3 nucleotides: TGTGCCAGCTCACCACCGGGACAGTCTTACGAGCAGTACTTC. Amino acids: CASSPPGQSYEQYF.

There are a few counts of this clone. V is TRBV19 and J is TRBJ2-7, with D maybe TRBD1 (5 bases). The CDR3 spans 12 residues. In germline, CDR1 is LNHDA, CDR2 SQIVND (reference sequence). Deletions cut 6 bases from V and 2 bases from J, with 8 bases between. The CDR3 here is CASRDTTYEQYF. In DNA form, the CDR3 reads TGTGCCAGTAGGGACACAACCTACGAGCAGTACTTC.

This rearrangement joins TRBV4-1 to TRBJ1-6, with 8 bases aligning to TRBD1. Germline V gene lookup returns CDR1 MGHRA and CDR2 YSYEKL. The V and J ends lost 0 bases and 2 bases, in that order; junction bases with no gene match: 3. This CDR3 region has 17 residues. CDR3 bases: TGCGCCAGCAGCCAAGAGTCGGACAGGGCCTATAATTCACCCCTCCACTTT. This translates into CASSQESDRAYNSPLHF.

This chain connects TRBV7-9 to TRBJ1-5; the D is unclear. The ends were cut back, 4 bases at V and 5 bases at J, with 21 bases in the middle. CDR3 length: 17 residues. Germline values: CDR1 SEHNR, CDR2 FQNEAQ (reference sequence). CDR3 sequence reads: CASSSGEGGGVYQPQHF. The DNA for the CDR3 is TGTGCCAGCAGCTCGGGCGAGGGCGGCGGGGTGTATCAGCCCCAGCATTTT.

The rearrangement joins TRBV2 to TRBJ2-5; D uncertain. Germline V gene data show CDR1 as SNHLY and CDR2 as FYNNEI. The V end lost 3 bases, the J end lost 5 bases, and 7 bases lay between the germline ends. The CDR3 contains 12 residues. The CDR3 sequence: CASSDPVETQYF. The CDR3 coding sequence is TGTGCCAGCAGTGATCCAGTGGAGACCCAGTACTTC.

This clone appeared a single time. The V call is TRBV2, the J call TRBJ1-5; no clear D. The CDR3 spans 13 residues. The V end lost 3 bases, the J end lost 13 bases, and 16 bases lay between the germline ends. Germline-derived CDR1 and CDR2 are SNHLY and FYNNEI. This chain's CDR3 is CASSEEASGWQHF. CDR3 nucleotides: TGTGCCAGCAGTGAGGAAGCTTCGGGATGGCAGCATTTT.

V is TRBV5-1 and J is TRBJ1-2; TRBD1 matches at 11 bases. CDR1 is SGHRS and CDR2 is YFSETQ in the germline V gene. The V gene end was trimmed by 7 bases and the J gene end by 8 bases; junction bases not matched to a gene: 13. The CDR3 contains 15 residues. The CDR3 DNA reads TGCGCCAGCCTCCAAACGGGACAGGGGGTAGAGGGCTACACCTTC. Amino acids: CASLQTGQGVEGYTF.

The V gene is TRBV5-1, the J gene TRBJ1-1, with TRBD1 as a possible D gene (6 bases). CDR1 SGHRS and CDR2 YFSETQ come from the germline V gene. CDR3 size: 14 residues. V lost 2 bases, J lost 4 bases, and 12 bases lay in between. CDR3 residues: CASSFVTGSTEAFF. In DNA form, the CDR3 reads TGCGCCAGCAGCTTTGTAACAGGGAGCACTGAAGCTTTCTTT.

The V gene is TRBV4-1, the J gene TRBJ2-7; 7 positions agree with TRBD2. The CDR3 contains 16 residues. Trimming took 0 bases from V and 0 from J; bases not matched to a gene: 5. Germline V gene lookup returns CDR1 MGHRA and CDR2 YSYEKL. In DNA, the CDR3 is TGCGCCAGCAGCCAAGAGTTGCTAGCGGCCTCCTACGAGCAGTACTTC. Protein product: CASSQELLAASYEQYF.

This sequence joins TRBV6-1 and TRBJ2-7; no clear D. This CDR3 has 13 residues. CDR1 is MNHNS, CDR2 SASEGT, per germline. Trimming shortened V by 3 bases and J by 11 bases, and 17 bases separated the two germline ends. The CDR3 reads CASSDHRIGEKYF. In nucleotides, the CDR3 is TGTGCCAGCAGTGACCACCGGATAGGAGAGAAGTACTTC.